What follows are 14 T cell receptor beta chains derived from one specimen sequenced in a study of T-cell memory formation after mild COVID-19. TCRdb processed the 5' RACE reads anew with MiXCR; each CDR3 protein has one entry. Among about 300,000 distinct CDR3 sequences listed, just under 20% were seen once. Sequencing was done on a sample of PBMCs or a T cell subset sorted from them (not recorded which). The origin of the receptors is a man between 18 and 29 years old who had mild COVID-19 (a few samples of this study predate the infection). Cell type and time point are not known.

The J gene is TRBJ2-5, the V gene TRBV5-1; 8 bases line up with TRBD2. Germline V CDR1 and CDR2: SGHRS, YFSETQ. The CDR3 sequence is 17 residues long. V was pared by 0 bases and J by 1 base, with 8 bases of the junction left unmatched. The CDR3 region has the DNA TGCGCCAGCAGCTTGGGCTCCGGGGGGGTCCGCCAAGAGACCCAGTACTTC. Translation gives CASSLGSGGVRQETQYF.

The genes are TRBV5-1 and TRBJ2-1, with a possible D match to TRBD2 (6 bases). Deletions cut 0 bases from V and 4 bases from J, with 11 bases between. From germline, CDR1 is SGHRS and CDR2 YFSETQ. This CDR3 has 15 residues. CDR3 DNA: TGCGCCAGCAGCTTGGAGGGTGCGGGGTACAATGAGCAGTTCTTC. It specifies CASSLEGAGYNEQFF.

This clonotype was counted a few times. The genes are TRBV4-3 and TRBJ1-5; D is unclear. The V gene's germline CDR1 is LGHNA and CDR2 YSLEER. CDR3 length: 14 amino acids. The V end was cut by 4 bases, the J end by 5 bases, with 12 bases between. The CDR3 DNA sequence: TGCGCCAGCAGCCTCTCCCGGGGAGATCAGCCCCAGCATTTT. It specifies CASSLSRGDQPQHF.

Only a few counts were recorded for this clonotype. The J gene is TRBJ1-1, the V gene TRBV5-1; no definite D call. Trimming shortened V by 3 bases and J by 8 bases, and 11 bases separated the two germline ends. Germline V CDR1 and CDR2: SGHRS, YFSETQ. The CDR3 is 12 residues long. The CDR3 DNA follows: TGCGCCAGCAGCTCGTTCAAAAGGGAAGCTTTCTTT. Its translation: CASSSFKREAFF.

The genes are TRBV10-3 and TRBJ2-3; 8 nucleotides match TRBD2. Germline V CDR1 and CDR2: ENHRY, SYGVKD. Trimming took 5 bases from V and 6 from J; bases not matched to a gene: 16. The CDR3 sequence is 17 residues long. CDR3 DNA: TGTGCCATCAGTTCCCGTGACTCGCGGGGGGCAACCGATACGCAGTATTTT. It yields the protein CAISSRDSRGATDTQYF.

This clonotype has a handful of counts. The chain employs TRBV29-1 and TRBJ2-2, with D possibly being TRBD2 (6 bases). The V and J ends lost 7 bases and 5 bases respectively, with 20 bases between them. Germline CDR1 is SQVTM and CDR2 is ANQGSEA. This CDR3 spans 15 amino acids. DNA of the CDR3: TGCAGCGCCCAGCAGTCGGGGGTAGAAACCGGGGAGCTGTTTTTT. Translated: CSAQQSGVETGELFF.

This clonotype was observed a handful of times. The chain joins TRBV12-3 or TRBV12-4 to TRBJ2-7; D call uncertain. Trimming left V 5 bases short and J 3 bases short, with 14 bases between. There are 14 residues in the CDR3. The CDR3 coding sequence is TGTGCCAGCAGTGTTCCCGGGTCCCACTACGAGCAGTACTTC. Encoded protein: CASSVPGSHYEQYF.

The V call is TRBV7-2, the J call TRBJ2-5, with D possibly matching TRBD2 (6 bases). Trimming removed 3 bases at V and 7 bases at J, with 12 bases between. The germline gives CDR1 SGHTA, CDR2 FQGNSA. CDR3 length: 13 residues. The CDR3 is CASSFGGMVTQYF. CDR3 bases: TGTGCCAGCAGCTTCGGAGGGATGGTGACCCAGTACTTC.

This chain connects TRBV9 to TRBJ2-3; D remains unclear. The CDR3 loop spans 14 amino acids. From germline, CDR1 is SGDLS and CDR2 YYNGEE. V was pared by 3 bases and J by 0 bases, with 8 bases between. The CDR3 sequence is CASSARSSTDTQYF. In nucleotides, the CDR3 is TGTGCCAGCAGCGCACGAAGTAGCACAGATACGCAGTATTTT.

The chain couples TRBV7-9 to TRBJ2-5; 9 bases line up with TRBD1. Germline assignment: CDR1 SEHNR and CDR2 FQNEAQ (reference sequence). The CDR3 loop spans 14 amino acids. The V gene end was trimmed by 3 bases and the J gene end by 5 bases; junction bases not matched to a gene: 4. The CDR3 coding sequence is TGTGCCAGCAGCTTCGGACAGGGGAGGGAGACCCAGTACTTC. Its protein is CASSFGQGRETQYF.

There are a few counts of this clonotype. The rearrangement links TRBV21-1 to TRBJ2-1; the listed D gene, TRBD2, was not tested against the DNA. TRBV21-1 is a pseudogene locus. The length of the CDR3 is 16 residues. CDR3 sequence: CASSSKGLPSYNEQFF. In DNA, the CDR3 is TGTGCCAGCAGCTCCAAGGGACTGCCTTCCTACAATGAGCAGTTCTTC.

The chain joins TRBV4-2 to TRBJ2-1; 9 bases agree with TRBD1. Germline assignment: CDR1 LGHNA and CDR2 YNFKEQ. This CDR3 contains 13 residues. V lost 3 bases to trimming and J lost 8 bases; unmatched junction nucleotides: 2. The CDR3 here is CASSQDRGDEQFF. The CDR3 bases are TGTGCCAGCAGCCAGGACAGGGGCGATGAGCAGTTCTTC.

This clonotype turned up a few times. The chain combines TRBV9 with TRBJ1-6; 9 bases are shared with TRBD1. The CDR3 runs to 16 residues. V trimming: 3 bases; J trimming: 7 bases; junction bases outside the gene matches: 8. Germline V lookup: CDR1 SGDLS, CDR2 YYNGEE. The DNA for the CDR3 is TGTGCCAGCAGCGGACGACAGGGGGTTGGAAATTCACCCCTCCACTTT. Encoded protein: CASSGRQGVGNSPLHF.

The J gene is TRBJ1-1, the V gene TRBV6-5, with a weak D call TRBD1 (6 bases). V lost 1 base and J lost 1, with 13 bases in between. In germline, CDR1 is MNHEY, CDR2 SVGAGI. This CDR3 region has 16 residues. CDR3 region: CASSYWRGRGNTEAFF. CDR3 DNA: TGTGCCAGCAGTTACTGGAGGGGGAGAGGGAACACTGAAGCTTTCTTT.